The rows below give T cell receptor beta chains drawn from one sample of a study of control samples from healthy donors and cancer patients. Profiling relied on immunoSEQ multiplex PCR, and the TCRdb table lists in-frame clones only, not all of them. The data show 200,000 or so clones, roughly 94% seen once. The specimen was blood. These receptors all stem from a man aged 50-60 years in good health. CDR3s include the opening cysteine and the closing phenylalanine or tryptophan. The order of the fields is clone size, CDR3 length, J gene, V gene, D gene, CDR3 protein, CDR3 DNA. The D gene is left open where the match is weak. Clone sizes are given selectively: once, few, many, or a class where the clone is expanded.

>once|11|TRBJ1-1|TRBV19|TRBD1
CASEDRAAAFF
TGTGCCAGTGAGGACAGGGCAGCAGCTTTCTTT
>-|13|TRBJ1-1|TRBV19|TRBD1
CASSDRGVSEAFF
TGTGCCAGTAGCGACAGGGGTGTCTCTGAAGCTTTCTTT
>-|14|TRBJ1-5|TRBV6-4|-
CASSTEGGSQPQHF
TGTGCCAGCTCGACGGAGGGAGGAAGTCAGCCCCAGCATTTT
>-|15|TRBJ1-3|TRBV6-5|-
CASSPIGSSGNTIYF
TGTGCCAGCAGCCCGATTGGTTCCTCTGGAAACACCATATATTTT
>-|14|TRBJ1-1|TRBV19|-
CASKEVTLDTEAFF
TGTGCCAGTAAGGAGGTGACTCTGGACACTGAAGCTTTCTTT
>-|17|TRBJ1-3|TRBV3-1/TRBV3-2|-
CASSQGGGFSSGNTIYF
TGTGCCAGCAGCCAAGGTGGAGGGTTCTCCTCTGGAAACACCATATATTTT
>-|15|TRBJ2-1|TRBV7-2|-
CASSFRQGGGHEQFF
TGTGCCAGCAGCTTCAGACAGGGCGGGGGCCATGAGCAGTTCTTC
>-|15|TRBJ1-5|TRBV19|-
CASSMDGFSNQPQHF
TGTGCCAGTAGTATGGACGGTTTTAGCAATCAGCCCCAGCATTTT
>-|14|TRBJ2-1|TRBV5-1|-
CASSQDTTYNEQFF
TGCGCCAGCAGCCAAGACACTACCTACAATGAGCAGTTCTTC
>-|16|TRBJ1-6|TRBV5-5|-
CASSLEGEVYNSPLHF
TGTGCCAGCAGCTTGGAGGGAGAGGTCTATAATTCACCCCTCCACTTT
>-|15|TRBJ1-6|TRBV2|-
CASSPEGSYNSPLHF
TGTGCCAGCAGTCCAGAGGGGTCCTATAATTCACCCCTCCACTTT
>-|12|TRBJ1-2|TRBV12-3/TRBV12-4|TRBD1
CASSSTGGAGTF
TGTGCCAGCAGTTCTACAGGGGGCGCGGGTACCTTC
>once|15|TRBJ1-4|TRBV24-1|-
CATSDPSMANEKLFF
TGTGCCACCAGTGATCCCTCTATGGCTAATGAAAAACTGTTTTTT
>-|17|TRBJ1-3|TRBV7-2|-
CASSGQNRDHSGNTIYF
TGTGCCAGCAGCGGACAGAACCGGGACCACTCTGGAAACACCATATATTTT
>-|14|TRBJ1-5|TRBV6-5|TRBD1
CASRGQGRNQPQHF
TGTGCCAGCAGAGGACAGGGCCGCAATCAGCCCCAGCATTTT
>-|15|TRBJ2-1|TRBV9|-
CASSVAGDPYNEQFF
TGTGCCAGCAGCGTAGCAGGGGACCCTTACAATGAGCAGTTCTTC
>-|17|TRBJ2-6|TRBV7-6|-
CASSPTSLSSGANVLTF
TGTGCCAGCAGCCCCACTTCTCTGAGCTCTGGGGCCAACGTCCTGACTTTC
>-|16|TRBJ2-1|TRBV11-2|TRBD1
CASSAWDRGKANEQFF
TGTGCCAGCAGCGCCTGGGACAGGGGGAAGGCCAATGAGCAGTTCTTC
>few|15|TRBJ1-5|TRBV2|TRBD1
CASRGTTGYNQPQHF
TGTGCCAGCAGGGGTACGACAGGGTACAATCAGCCCCAGCATTTT
>-|13|TRBJ1-5|TRBV19|TRBD1
CASRGQTNQPQHF
TGTGCCAGTAGGGGACAGACTAATCAGCCCCAGCATTTT